These 13 T cell receptor beta chains came from one sample sequenced in a study of T cell repertoires in cytomegalovirus infection. TCRdb processed the reads anew with MiXCR; each CDR3 protein has one entry. This table holds around 450,000 distinct CDR3 sequences, 11% found once. The source material was PBMCs. The receptor set was obtained from a human donor in good health (CMV status not recorded). Some clones in this sample may be carry-over from other donors' samples.

The chain is built from TRBV7-9 and TRBJ2-3, with D maybe TRBD2 (6 bases). V dropped 5 bases and J dropped 0 bases, with 18 bases sitting between them. The CDR3 has 17 amino acids. In germline, CDR1 is SEHNR, CDR2 FQNEAQ (reference sequence). The DNA for the CDR3 is TGTGCCAGCAGCCTCGATTGGACTATAGCGAGCACAGATACGCAGTATTTT. It yields the protein CASSLDWTIASTDTQYF.

V usage is TRBV20-1 and J usage is TRBJ2-7; 9 nucleotides align to TRBD2. Germline loops: CDR1 DFQATT, CDR2 SNEGSKA (reference sequence). Trimming removed 6 bases from V and 5 bases from J; junction bases left unmatched: 11. The CDR3 runs to 14 residues. CDR3 coding DNA: TGCAGTGCGCATAGCGGGAGAAATTCTAACGAGCAGTACTTC. This sequence encodes CSAHSGRNSNEQYF.

The V and J genes are TRBV6-2 or TRBV6-3 and TRBJ2-2, with D possibly being TRBD2 (6 bases). The germline V and J ends were trimmed by 0 bases and 5 bases, with 16 bases remaining between them. The CDR3 totals 17 residues. Germline V gives CDR1 MNHEY, CDR2 SVGEGT. The DNA for the CDR3 is TGTGCCAGCAGTTACTCTCGGGGACTCCGGGGGACCGGGGAGCTGTTTTTT. Encoded protein: CASSYSRGLRGTGELFF.

This clonotype has a count of ten or more. The rearrangement joins TRBV6-2 or TRBV6-3 to TRBJ2-2; 12 bases align to TRBD2. CDR1 and CDR2 (germline): MNHEY, SVGEGT. The CDR3 has 15 residues. With 6 bases clipped from V and 5 bases from J, the junction kept 4 bases outside the gene matches. CDR3 nucleotide sequence: TGTGCCAGCAGAGGGACTAGCGGGTCGACCGGGGAGCTGTTTTTT. It translates to CASRGTSGSTGELFF.

The table lists this clonotype with many counts. The rearrangement links TRBV7-8 to TRBJ2-5; 9 nucleotides agree with TRBD2. Trimming removed 4 bases from V and 4 bases from J; junction bases left unmatched: 7. This CDR3 has 15 amino acids. CDR1 is SGHVS, CDR2 FQNEAQ, per germline. In DNA, the CDR3 is TGTGCCAGCAGCTACTTAGCGGGAGTAGCAGAGACCCAGTACTTC. It translates to CASSYLAGVAETQYF.

The chain joins TRBV5-4 to TRBJ2-1, with TRBD2 identical over 8 bases. The CDR3 is made up of 14 amino acids. V was pared by 6 bases and J by 4 bases, with 6 bases of the junction left unmatched. Germline CDR1 SGHNT, CDR2 YYREEE (reference sequence). Written as DNA, the CDR3 is TGTGCCAGCACTCGGCGGGGGGAATACAATGAGCAGTTCTTC. Its protein product is CASTRRGEYNEQFF.

This clonotype was found many times. The chain recombines TRBV7-9 with TRBJ2-3; 10 bases match TRBD1. Trimming took 5 bases from V and 3 from J; bases not matched to a gene: 2. Germline CDR1 and CDR2: SEHNR and FQNEAQ (reference sequence). This CDR3 spans 14 amino acids. CDR3: CASSPDRGTDTQYF. The CDR3, as DNA: TGTGCCAGCAGCCCGGACAGGGGGACAGATACGCAGTATTTT.

This clonotype has ten or more counts. The J gene is TRBJ2-7, the V gene TRBV7-8; tentatively, D is TRBD1 or TRBD2 (5 bases each). Looked up from germline, CDR1 is SGHVS and CDR2 is FQNEAQ. V lost 5 bases to trimming and J lost 4 bases, with 15 bases between them. The CDR3 covers 14 residues. CDR3 DNA: TGTGCCAGCAGCCCGGGACCATCGGCGTACGAGCAGTACTTC. Its protein product is CASSPGPSAYEQYF.

This clonotype was seen ten or more times. V is TRBV12-3 or TRBV12-4 and J is TRBJ2-1, with D perhaps matching TRBD2 (7 bases). The CDR3 spans 14 residues. V was trimmed by 5 bases and J by 10 bases, leaving 18 bases between them. The CDR3 nucleotides are TGTGCCAGCAGTCCAAAATCAAAGGGGGGGGAGCAGTTCTTC. Translated, it gives CASSPKSKGGEQFF.

This clonotype was counted once. The chain recombines TRBV5-1 with TRBJ1-4, with unresolved D. Trimming left V 4 bases short and J 0 bases short, with 13 bases between. Germline loops: CDR1 SGHRS, CDR2 YFSETQ. The CDR3 contains 16 residues. The CDR3 reads CASSPDGVATNEKLFF. CDR3 nucleotides: TGCGCCAGCAGCCCGGATGGGGTCGCAACTAATGAAAAACTGTTTTTT. Variable domain in full (rest from reference TRBV5-1 and TRBJ1-4): KAGVTQTPRYLIKTRGQQVTLSCSPISGHRSVSWYQQTPGQGLQFLFEYFSETQRNKGNFPGRFSGRQFSNSRSEMNVSTLELGDSALYLCASSPDGVATNEKLFFGSGTQLSVL.

The V and J genes are TRBV20-1 and TRBJ2-7; TRBD1 matches 8 bases. This CDR3 is built from 15 residues. The J segment lost 3 bases and the V segment lost 1 base, leaving 8 bases of the junction unmatched. Germline-derived CDR1 and CDR2 are DFQATT and SNEGSKA (reference sequence). In DNA, the CDR3 is TGCAGTGCTAGAGCGCCCTTCGGACAGGGCTACGAGCAGTACTTC. The encoded protein is CSARAPFGQGYEQYF.

This clonotype showed up many times. V gene TRBV7-8 combines with J gene TRBJ1-1; TRBD1 is a possible D gene (6 bases). The germline gives CDR1 SGHVS, CDR2 FQNEAQ. The length of the CDR3 is 12 residues. Trimming shortened V by 5 bases and J by 11 bases, and 15 bases separated the two germline ends. In DNA, the CDR3 is TGTGCCAGCAGCCTGACAGGACGAGGGGCTTTCTTT. It yields the protein CASSLTGRGAFF.

This clonotype was found many times. V usage is TRBV7-2 and J usage is TRBJ2-7, with D possibly TRBD1 on 6 matching bases. Trimming left V 5 bases short and J 3 bases short, with 14 bases between. This CDR3 is 14 amino acids long. Germline V gene lookup returns CDR1 SGHTA and CDR2 FQGNSA. This chain's CDR3 is CASSPFDRIYEQYF. In DNA form, the CDR3 reads TGTGCCAGCAGCCCGTTCGACAGGATCTACGAGCAGTACTTC.